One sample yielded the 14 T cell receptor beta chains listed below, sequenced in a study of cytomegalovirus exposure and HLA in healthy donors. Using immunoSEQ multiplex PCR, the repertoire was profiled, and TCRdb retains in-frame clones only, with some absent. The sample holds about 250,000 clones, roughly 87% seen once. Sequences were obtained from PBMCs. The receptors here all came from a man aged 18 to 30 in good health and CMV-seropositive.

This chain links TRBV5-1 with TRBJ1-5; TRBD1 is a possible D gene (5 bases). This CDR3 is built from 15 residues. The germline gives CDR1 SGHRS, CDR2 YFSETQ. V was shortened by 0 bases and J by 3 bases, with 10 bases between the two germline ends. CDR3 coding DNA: TGCGCCAGCAGCTTGGAGGGGCAGCACAATCAGCCCCAGCATTTT. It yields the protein CASSLEGQHNQPQHF. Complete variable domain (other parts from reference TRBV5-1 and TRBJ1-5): KAGVTQTPRYLIKTRGQQVTLSCSPISGHRSVSWYQQTPGQGLQFLFEYFSETQRNKGNFPGRFSGRQFSNSRSEMNVSTLELGDSALYLCASSLEGQHNQPQHFGDGTRLSIL.

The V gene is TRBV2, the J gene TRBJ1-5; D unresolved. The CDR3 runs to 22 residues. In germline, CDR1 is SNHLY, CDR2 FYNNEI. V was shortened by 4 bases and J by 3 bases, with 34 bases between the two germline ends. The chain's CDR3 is CASSGLRIGNNLVGQPNQPQHF. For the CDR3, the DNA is TGTGCCAGCAGTGGGTTACGGATCGGAAATAACCTAGTCGGGCAACCCAATCAGCCCCAGCATTTT.

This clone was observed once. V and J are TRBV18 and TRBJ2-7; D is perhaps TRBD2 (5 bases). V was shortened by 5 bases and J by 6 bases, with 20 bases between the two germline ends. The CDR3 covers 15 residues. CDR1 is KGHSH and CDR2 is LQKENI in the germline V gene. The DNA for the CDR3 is TGTGCCAGCTCAACGTTGCAAGACTGGGAGACCGAGCAGTACTTC. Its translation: CASSTLQDWETEQYF.

The CDR3: CASSPPGGSGYTF. In DNA form, the CDR3 reads TGTGCCAGCAGTCCCCCGGGGGGATCAGGCTACACCTTC. The chain recombines TRBV28 with TRBJ1-2, with D possibly matching TRBD1 (5 bases). There are 13 residues in the CDR3. The germline gives CDR1 MDHEN, CDR2 SYDVKM. V was pared by 5 bases and J by 8 bases, with 15 bases between.

The CDR3 here is CASRSRGSGNQPQHF. CDR3 bases: TGTGCCAGCAGAAGCAGGGGATCTGGCAATCAGCCCCAGCATTTT. V and J are TRBV6-5 and TRBJ1-5, with D perhaps TRBD1 (6 bases). V was pared by 6 bases and J by 2 bases, with 14 bases between. Per the germline V gene, CDR1 is MNHEY and CDR2 is SVGAGI. CDR3 length: 15 residues.

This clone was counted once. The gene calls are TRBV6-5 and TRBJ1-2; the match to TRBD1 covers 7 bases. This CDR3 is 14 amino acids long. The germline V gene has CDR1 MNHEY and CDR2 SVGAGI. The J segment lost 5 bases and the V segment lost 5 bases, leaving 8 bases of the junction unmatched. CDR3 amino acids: CASSVQGFGYGYTF. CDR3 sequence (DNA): TGTGCCAGCAGTGTACAGGGGTTCGGATATGGCTACACCTTC.

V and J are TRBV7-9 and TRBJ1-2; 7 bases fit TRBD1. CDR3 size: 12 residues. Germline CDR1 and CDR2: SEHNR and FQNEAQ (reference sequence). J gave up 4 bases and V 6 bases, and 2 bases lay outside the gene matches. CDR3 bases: TGTGCCAGCAGGAGGGACAGCTATGGCTACACCTTC. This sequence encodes CASRRDSYGYTF.

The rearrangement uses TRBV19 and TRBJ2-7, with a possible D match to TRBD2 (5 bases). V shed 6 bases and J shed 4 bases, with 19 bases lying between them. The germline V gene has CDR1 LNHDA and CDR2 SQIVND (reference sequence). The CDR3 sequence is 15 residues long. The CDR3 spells CASSDTSLGAYEQYF. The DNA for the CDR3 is TGTGCCAGTAGCGACACCTCCCTGGGAGCGTACGAGCAGTACTTC.

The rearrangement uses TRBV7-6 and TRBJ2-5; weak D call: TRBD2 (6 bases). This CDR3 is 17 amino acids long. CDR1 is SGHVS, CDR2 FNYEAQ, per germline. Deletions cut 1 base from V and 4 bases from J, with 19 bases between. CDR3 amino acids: CASSLVTRRGMGETQYF. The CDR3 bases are TGTGCCAGCAGCTTAGTTACAAGGAGGGGTATGGGAGAGACCCAGTACTTC. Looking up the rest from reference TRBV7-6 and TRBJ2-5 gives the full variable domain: GAGVSQSPRYKVTKRGQDVALRCDPISGHVSLYWYRQALGQGPEFLTYFNYEAQQDKSGLPNDRFSAERPEGSISTLTIQRTEQRDSAMYRCASSLVTRRGMGETQYFGPGTRLLVL.

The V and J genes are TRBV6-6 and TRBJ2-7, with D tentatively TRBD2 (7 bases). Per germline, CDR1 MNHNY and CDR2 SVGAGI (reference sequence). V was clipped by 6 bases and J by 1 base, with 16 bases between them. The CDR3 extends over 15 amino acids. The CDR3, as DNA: TGTGCCAGCAGGAACGGGGGGACATCATCCTACGAGCAGTACTTC. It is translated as CASRNGGTSSYEQYF.

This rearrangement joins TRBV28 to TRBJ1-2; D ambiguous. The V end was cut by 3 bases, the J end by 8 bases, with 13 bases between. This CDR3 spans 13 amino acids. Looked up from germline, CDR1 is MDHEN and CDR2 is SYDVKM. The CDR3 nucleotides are TGTGCCAGCAGTTTTAAACCAGGTTCGGGCTACACCTTC. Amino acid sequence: CASSFKPGSGYTF.

CDR3 DNA sequence: TGTGCCAGCGTAGGCCGCATGAACACTGAAGCTTTCTTT. It yields the protein CASVGRMNTEAFF. The genes are TRBV19 and TRBJ1-1; D uncertain. The V end lost 9 bases, the J end lost 0 bases, and 11 bases lay between the germline ends. Germline-derived CDR1 and CDR2 are LNHDA and SQIVND (reference sequence). This CDR3 region has 13 residues.

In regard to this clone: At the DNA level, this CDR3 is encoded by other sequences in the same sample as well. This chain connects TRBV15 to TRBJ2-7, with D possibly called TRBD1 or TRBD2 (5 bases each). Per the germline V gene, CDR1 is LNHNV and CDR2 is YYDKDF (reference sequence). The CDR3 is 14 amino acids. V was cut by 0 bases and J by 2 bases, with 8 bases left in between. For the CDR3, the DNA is TGTGCCACCAGCAGAGAAGGGACGGCCTACGAGCAGTACTTC. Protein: CATSREGTAYEQYF.

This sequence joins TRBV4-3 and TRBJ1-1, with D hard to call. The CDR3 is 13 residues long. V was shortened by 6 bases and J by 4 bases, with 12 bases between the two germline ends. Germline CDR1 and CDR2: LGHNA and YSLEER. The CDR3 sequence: CASRADRGTEAFF. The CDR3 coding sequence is TGCGCCAGCAGGGCGGACCGGGGCACTGAAGCTTTCTTT.